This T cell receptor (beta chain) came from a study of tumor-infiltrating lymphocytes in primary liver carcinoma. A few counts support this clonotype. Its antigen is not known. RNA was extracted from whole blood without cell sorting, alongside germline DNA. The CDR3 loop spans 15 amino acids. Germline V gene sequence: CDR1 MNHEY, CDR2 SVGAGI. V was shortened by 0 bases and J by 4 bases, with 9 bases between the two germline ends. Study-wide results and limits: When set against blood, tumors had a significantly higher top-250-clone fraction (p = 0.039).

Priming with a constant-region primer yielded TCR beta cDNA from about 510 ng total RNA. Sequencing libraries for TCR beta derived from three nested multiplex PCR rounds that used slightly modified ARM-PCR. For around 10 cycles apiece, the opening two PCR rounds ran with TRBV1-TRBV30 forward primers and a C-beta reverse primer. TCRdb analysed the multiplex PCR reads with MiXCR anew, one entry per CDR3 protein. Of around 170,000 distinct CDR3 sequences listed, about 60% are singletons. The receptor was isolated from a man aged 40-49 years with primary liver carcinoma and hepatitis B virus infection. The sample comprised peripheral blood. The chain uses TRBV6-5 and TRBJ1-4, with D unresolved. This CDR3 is CASSYSPGRNEKLFF. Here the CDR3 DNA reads TGTGCCAGCAGTTACTCGCCCGGACGTAATGAAAAACTGTTTTTT.